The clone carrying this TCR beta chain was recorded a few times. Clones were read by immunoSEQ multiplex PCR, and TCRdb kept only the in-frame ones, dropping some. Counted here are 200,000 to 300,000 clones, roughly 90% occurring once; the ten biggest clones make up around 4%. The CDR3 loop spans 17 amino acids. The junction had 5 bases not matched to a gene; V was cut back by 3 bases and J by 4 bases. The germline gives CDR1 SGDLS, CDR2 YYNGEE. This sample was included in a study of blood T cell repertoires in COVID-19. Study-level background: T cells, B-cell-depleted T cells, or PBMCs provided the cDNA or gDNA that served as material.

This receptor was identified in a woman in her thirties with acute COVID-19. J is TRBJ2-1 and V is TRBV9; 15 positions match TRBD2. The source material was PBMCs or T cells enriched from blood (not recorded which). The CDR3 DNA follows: TGTGCCAGCAGCGGTCGGACTAGCGGGGGGGTTTACAATGAGCAGTTCTTC. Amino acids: CASSGRTSGGVYNEQFF.